The T cell receptor (beta chain) under discussion was sequenced for a study of T cells in Graves' hyperthyroidism and ophthalmopathy. The CDR3 regions of TCR beta were amplified from RNA transcripts. Researchers ran a first-round RT-PCR on the TCR CDR3 using the HTBI primer set. Each CDR3 protein gets one entry after TCRdb re-called the multiplex PCR reads with MiXCR. The table lists approximately 400,000 distinct CDR3 sequences, about 14% of them singletons. This clonotype was observed once. Looked up from germline, CDR1 is SGHRS and CDR2 is YFSETQ. The trim removed 2 bases at V and 3 bases at J, leaving 6 bases unmatched. The CDR3 extends over 16 amino acids. Clinical symptoms, serum thyroxine, TRAb, thyroid ultrasound and orbital computed tomography established diagnosis. PBMCs stemmed from approximately 9.1 ml fresh peripheral blood.

This chain joins TRBV5-1 and TRBJ1-3, with 9 bases that match TRBD1. The clonotype comes from a man in his thirties or forties with Graves' hyperthyroidism that later progressed to Graves' ophthalmopathy. Sequencing was performed on blood. The CDR3 DNA is TGCGCCAGCAGCTTACAGGGGGCCTTAGTTGGAAACACCATATATTTT. Protein sequence: CASSLQGALVGNTIYF.